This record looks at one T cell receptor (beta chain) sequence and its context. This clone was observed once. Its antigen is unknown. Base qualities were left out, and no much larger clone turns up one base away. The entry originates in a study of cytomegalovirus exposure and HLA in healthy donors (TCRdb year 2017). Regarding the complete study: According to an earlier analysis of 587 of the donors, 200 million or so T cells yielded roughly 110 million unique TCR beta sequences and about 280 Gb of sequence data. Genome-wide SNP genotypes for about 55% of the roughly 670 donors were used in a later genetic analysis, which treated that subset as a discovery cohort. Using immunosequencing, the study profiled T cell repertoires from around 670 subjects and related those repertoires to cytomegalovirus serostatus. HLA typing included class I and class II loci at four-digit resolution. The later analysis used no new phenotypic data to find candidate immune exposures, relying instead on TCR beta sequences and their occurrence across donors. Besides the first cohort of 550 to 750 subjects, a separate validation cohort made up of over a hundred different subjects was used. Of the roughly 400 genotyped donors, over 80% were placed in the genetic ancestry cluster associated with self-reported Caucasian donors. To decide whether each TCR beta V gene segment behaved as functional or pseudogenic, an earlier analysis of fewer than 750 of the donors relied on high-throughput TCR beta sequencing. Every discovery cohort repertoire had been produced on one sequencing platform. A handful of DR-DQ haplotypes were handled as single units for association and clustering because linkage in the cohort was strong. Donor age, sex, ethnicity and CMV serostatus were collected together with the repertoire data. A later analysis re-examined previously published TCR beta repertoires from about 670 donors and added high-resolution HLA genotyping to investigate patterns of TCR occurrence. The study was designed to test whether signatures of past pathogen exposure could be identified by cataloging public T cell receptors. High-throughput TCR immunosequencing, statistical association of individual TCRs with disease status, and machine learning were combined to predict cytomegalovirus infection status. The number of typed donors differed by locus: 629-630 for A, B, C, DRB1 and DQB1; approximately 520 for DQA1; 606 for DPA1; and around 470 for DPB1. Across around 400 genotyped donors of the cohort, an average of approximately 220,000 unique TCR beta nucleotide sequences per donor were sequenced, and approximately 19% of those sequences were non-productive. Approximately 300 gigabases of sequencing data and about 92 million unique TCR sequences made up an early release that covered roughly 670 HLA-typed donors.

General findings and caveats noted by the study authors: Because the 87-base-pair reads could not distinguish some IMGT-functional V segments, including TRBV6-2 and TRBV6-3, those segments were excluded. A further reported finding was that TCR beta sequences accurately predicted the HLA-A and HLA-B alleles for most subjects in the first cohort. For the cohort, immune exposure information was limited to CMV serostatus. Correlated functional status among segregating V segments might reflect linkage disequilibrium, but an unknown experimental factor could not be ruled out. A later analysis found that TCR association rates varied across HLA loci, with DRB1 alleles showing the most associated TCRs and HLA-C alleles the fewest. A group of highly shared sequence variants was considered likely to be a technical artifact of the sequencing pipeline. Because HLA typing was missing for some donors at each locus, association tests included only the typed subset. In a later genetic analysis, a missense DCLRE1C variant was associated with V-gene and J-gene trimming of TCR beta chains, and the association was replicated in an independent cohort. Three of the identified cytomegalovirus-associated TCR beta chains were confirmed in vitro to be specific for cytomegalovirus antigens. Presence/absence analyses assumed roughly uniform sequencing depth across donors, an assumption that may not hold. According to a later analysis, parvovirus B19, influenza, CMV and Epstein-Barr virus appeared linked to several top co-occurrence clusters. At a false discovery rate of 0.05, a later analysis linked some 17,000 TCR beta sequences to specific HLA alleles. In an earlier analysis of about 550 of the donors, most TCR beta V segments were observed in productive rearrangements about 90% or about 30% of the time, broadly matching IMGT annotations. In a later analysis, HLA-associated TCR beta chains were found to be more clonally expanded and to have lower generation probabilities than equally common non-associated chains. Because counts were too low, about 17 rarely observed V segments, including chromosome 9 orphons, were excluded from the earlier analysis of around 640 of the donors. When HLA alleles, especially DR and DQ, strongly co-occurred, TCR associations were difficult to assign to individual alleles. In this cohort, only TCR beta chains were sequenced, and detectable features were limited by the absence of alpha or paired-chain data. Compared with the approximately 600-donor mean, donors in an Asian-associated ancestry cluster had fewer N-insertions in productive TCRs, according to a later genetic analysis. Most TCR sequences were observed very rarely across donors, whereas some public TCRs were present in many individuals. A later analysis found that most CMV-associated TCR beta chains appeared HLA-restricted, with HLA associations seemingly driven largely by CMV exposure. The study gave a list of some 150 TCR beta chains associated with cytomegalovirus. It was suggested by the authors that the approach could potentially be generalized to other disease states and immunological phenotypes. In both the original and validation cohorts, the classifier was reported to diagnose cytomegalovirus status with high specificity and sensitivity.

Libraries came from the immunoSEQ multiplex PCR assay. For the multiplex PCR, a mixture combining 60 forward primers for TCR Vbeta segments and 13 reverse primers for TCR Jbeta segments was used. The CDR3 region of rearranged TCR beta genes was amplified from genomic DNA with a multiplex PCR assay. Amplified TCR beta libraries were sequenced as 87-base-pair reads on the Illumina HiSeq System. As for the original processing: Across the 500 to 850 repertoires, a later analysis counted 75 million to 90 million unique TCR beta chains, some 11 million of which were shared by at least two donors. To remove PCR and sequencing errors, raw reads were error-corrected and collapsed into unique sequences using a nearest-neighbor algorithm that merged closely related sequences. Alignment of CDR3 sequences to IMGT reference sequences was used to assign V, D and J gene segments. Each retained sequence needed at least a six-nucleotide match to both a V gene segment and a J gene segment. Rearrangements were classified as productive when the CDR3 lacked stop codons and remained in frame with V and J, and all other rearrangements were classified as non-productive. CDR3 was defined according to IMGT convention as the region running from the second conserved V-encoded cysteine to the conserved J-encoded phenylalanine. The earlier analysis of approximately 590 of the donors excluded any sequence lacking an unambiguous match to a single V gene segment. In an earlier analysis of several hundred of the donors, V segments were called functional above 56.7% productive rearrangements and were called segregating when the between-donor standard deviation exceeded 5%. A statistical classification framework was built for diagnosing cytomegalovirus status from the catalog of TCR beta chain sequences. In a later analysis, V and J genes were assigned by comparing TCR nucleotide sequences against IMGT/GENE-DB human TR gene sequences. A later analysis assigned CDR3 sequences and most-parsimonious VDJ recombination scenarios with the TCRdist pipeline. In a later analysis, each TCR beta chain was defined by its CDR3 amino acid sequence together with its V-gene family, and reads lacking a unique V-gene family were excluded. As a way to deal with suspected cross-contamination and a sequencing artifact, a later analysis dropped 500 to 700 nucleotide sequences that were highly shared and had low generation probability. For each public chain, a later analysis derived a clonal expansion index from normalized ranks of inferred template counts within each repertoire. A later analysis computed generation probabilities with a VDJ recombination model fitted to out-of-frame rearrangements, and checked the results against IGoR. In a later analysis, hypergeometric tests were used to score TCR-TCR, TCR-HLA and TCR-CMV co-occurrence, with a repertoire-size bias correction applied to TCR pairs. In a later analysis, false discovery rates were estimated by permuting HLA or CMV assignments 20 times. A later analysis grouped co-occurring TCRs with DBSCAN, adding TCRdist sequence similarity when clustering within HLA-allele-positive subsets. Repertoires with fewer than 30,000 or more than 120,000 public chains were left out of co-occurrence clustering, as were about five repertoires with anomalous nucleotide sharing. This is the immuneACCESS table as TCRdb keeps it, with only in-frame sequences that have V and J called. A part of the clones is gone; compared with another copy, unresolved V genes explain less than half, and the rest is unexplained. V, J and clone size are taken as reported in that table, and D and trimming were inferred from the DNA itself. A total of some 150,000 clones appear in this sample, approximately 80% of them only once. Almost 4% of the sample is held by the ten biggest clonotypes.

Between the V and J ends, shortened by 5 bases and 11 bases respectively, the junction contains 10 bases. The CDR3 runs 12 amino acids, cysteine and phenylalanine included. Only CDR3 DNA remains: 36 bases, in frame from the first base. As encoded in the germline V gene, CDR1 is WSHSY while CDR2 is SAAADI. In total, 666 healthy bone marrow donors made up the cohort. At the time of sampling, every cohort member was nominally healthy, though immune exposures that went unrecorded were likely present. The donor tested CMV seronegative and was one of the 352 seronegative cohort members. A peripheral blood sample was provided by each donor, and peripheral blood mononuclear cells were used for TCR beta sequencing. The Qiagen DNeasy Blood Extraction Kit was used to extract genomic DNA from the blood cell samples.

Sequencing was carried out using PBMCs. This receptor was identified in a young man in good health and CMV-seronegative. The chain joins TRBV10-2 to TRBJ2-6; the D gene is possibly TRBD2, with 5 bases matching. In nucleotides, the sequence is TGCGCCAGCAGTAAAGAGGGCCACGTCCTGACTTTC. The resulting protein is CASSKEGHVLTF.